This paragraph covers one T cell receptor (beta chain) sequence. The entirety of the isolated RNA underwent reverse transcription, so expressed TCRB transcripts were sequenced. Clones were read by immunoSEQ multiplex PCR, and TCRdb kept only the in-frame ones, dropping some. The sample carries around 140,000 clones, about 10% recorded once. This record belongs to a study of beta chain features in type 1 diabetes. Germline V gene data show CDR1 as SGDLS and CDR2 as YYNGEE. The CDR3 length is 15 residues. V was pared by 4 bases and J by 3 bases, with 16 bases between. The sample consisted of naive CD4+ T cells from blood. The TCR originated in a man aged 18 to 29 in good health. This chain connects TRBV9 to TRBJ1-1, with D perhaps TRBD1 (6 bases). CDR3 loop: CASSPEGGADTEAFF. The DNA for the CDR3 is TGTGCCAGCAGCCCGGAGGGGGGGGCGGACACTGAAGCTTTCTTT.